These 23 T cell receptor beta chains share one sample of origin, sequenced in a study of lymphopenia after photon versus proton radiotherapy. The assay was immunoSEQ multiplex PCR, and TCRdb's table has in-frame clones only and misses some. Among over 25,000 clones, roughly 90% were seen once, and the ten largest hold about 0.81%. Sequencing used peripheral blood, obtained from a patient treated with photon-based radiotherapy. These receptors were obtained from a woman between 50 and 59 years old with cholangiocarcinoma.

This clone was found once. The CDR3 spells CASSVAPGNPTTQDRISIYF. The CDR3 DNA is TGTGCCAGCAGCGTAGCCCCAGGAAATCCAACTACCCAAGATCGTATCTCCATATATTTT. This chain joins TRBV9 and TRBJ1-3; no definite D call. The germline V gene has CDR1 SGDLS and CDR2 YYNGEE. CDR3 length: 20 residues. The V and J ends lost 0 bases and 11 bases respectively, with 33 bases between them.

This chain connects TRBV6-4 to TRBJ2-7, with a tentative D call TRBD2 (6 bases). With 8 bases removed from V and 0 bases from J, the gap between germline ends came to 14 bases. Germline V gives CDR1 MRHNA, CDR2 SNTAGT. The CDR3 runs to 14 residues. CDR3 nucleotides: TGTGCCAGCCCCCGGGACTGTATCTCCTACGAGCAGTACTTC. Translating gives CASPRDCISYEQYF.

CDR3 nucleotides: TGTGCCAGCAGCCAGAGCTCCTACGAGCAGTACTTC. Its protein product is CASSQSSYEQYF. The gene calls are TRBV7-2 and TRBJ2-7; D is unresolved. The CDR3 spans 12 residues. Germline V gene data show CDR1 as SGHTA and CDR2 as FQGNSA. Between the trimmed V and J ends, which lost 5 bases and 0 bases, there was a span of 5 bases.

This chain uses TRBV5-1 with TRBJ2-1; TRBD1 agrees at 7 bases. J was trimmed by 4 bases and V by 4 bases; bases with no gene match: 2. The CDR3 spans 13 residues. Germline assignment: CDR1 SGHRS and CDR2 YFSETQ. The CDR3 is CASSRDSYNEQFF. The CDR3 DNA reads TGCGCCAGCAGCCGGGACAGTTACAATGAGCAGTTCTTC.

This clone is medium-sized (0.01 to 0.1%). The chain joins TRBV18 to TRBJ1-1, with TRBD1 as a possible D gene (6 bases). The CDR3 sequence is 14 residues long. The V end lost 5 bases, the J end lost 3 bases, and 13 bases lay between the germline ends. Germline values: CDR1 KGHSH, CDR2 LQKENI. CDR3 in DNA: TGTGCCAGCTCAGTCGTGACAGGTCACACTGAAGCTTTCTTT. Translating it yields CASSVVTGHTEAFF. Using reference TRBV18 and TRBJ1-1 for the parts outside the CDR3, the full variable domain is NAGVMQNPRHLVRRRGQEARLRCSPMKGHSHVYWYRQLPEEGLKFMVYLQKENIIDESGMPKERFSAEFPKEGPSILRIQQVVRGDSAAYFCASSVVTGHTEAFFGQGTRLTVV.

The chain combines TRBV5-5 with TRBJ2-3; D perhaps matches TRBD2 (6 bases). Per germline, CDR1 SGHKS and CDR2 YYEKEE (reference sequence). V was clipped by 4 bases and J by 6 bases, with 27 bases between them. The CDR3 loop spans 18 amino acids. CDR3 bases: TGTGCCAGCAGCCCACCCGGCGGGGCTAGCCGTGGTGCTGATACGCAGTATTTT. The encoded protein is CASSPPGGASRGADTQYF.

Written as DNA, the CDR3 is TGTGCCAGCAGCTTAGCGGGGGGAGATCAGCCCCAGCATTTT. As protein: CASSLAGGDQPQHF. The chain employs TRBV7-5 and TRBJ1-5. TRBV7-5 is a known pseudogene. There are 14 residues in the CDR3.

V usage is TRBV6-1 and J usage is TRBJ2-3; 10 bases map to TRBD2. V shed 2 bases, J shed 2 bases, and the junction held 4 bases outside the gene matches. CDR3 length equals 16 residues. The germline CDR1 and CDR2 sequences are MNHNS and SASEGT. In DNA form, the CDR3 reads TGTGCCAGCAGTGAAATACTAGCGGGGAACACAGATACGCAGTATTTT. This translates into CASSEILAGNTDTQYF.

The genes are TRBV19 and TRBJ1-3; 7 nucleotides align to TRBD1. CDR1 and CDR2 (germline): LNHDA, SQIVND (reference sequence). This CDR3 comprises 17 residues. The V segment lost 5 bases and the J segment 2 bases; nucleotides outside the gene matches: 12. The CDR3 loop reads CASSFIRQGIAGNTIYF. The CDR3 DNA is TGTGCCAGTAGTTTTATCAGACAGGGCATCGCTGGAAACACCATATATTTT.

The chain couples TRBV29-1 to TRBJ2-3, with D perhaps TRBD1 (6 bases). The V and J ends lost 4 bases and 3 bases respectively, with 14 bases between them. The germline V gene has CDR1 SQVTM and CDR2 ANQGSEA. The CDR3 contains 14 residues. The CDR3, as DNA: TGCAGCGTTGGAGGGGGTCTAGCAACAGATACGCAGTATTTT. Translating it yields CSVGGGLATDTQYF.

This chain joins TRBV5-1 and TRBJ2-5, with 11 bases matching TRBD2. Germline assignment: CDR1 SGHRS and CDR2 YFSETQ. The CDR3 runs to 18 residues. The V segment lost 4 bases and the J segment 0 bases; nucleotides outside the gene matches: 11. The chain's CDR3 is CASSLLAGGGLDQETQYF. DNA of the CDR3: TGCGCCAGCAGCCTTCTAGCGGGGGGTGGTTTGGACCAAGAGACCCAGTACTTC.

The CDR3 sequence is CASRRDRGYGYTF. DNA for the CDR3: TGTGCCAGCAGACGGGACAGGGGATATGGCTACACCTTC. The chain carries TRBV6-5 and TRBJ1-2; 10 bases are a match to TRBD1. The V gene's germline CDR1 is MNHEY and CDR2 SVGAGI. V was clipped by 6 bases and J by 5 bases; unmatched bases: 3. The CDR3 loop spans 13 amino acids.

The chain carries TRBV5-4 and TRBJ1-4, with D hard to call. V lost 4 bases, J lost 0 bases, and 13 bases lay in between. From germline, CDR1 is SGHNT and CDR2 YYREEE (reference sequence). This CDR3 region has 16 residues. This chain's CDR3 is CASSLRELATNEKLFF. In DNA form, the CDR3 reads TGTGCCAGCAGCCTGAGGGAGCTTGCAACTAATGAAAAACTGTTTTTT.

The chain combines TRBV4-3 with TRBJ1-6; D unresolved. The V end lost 0 bases, the J end lost 6 bases, and 9 bases lay between the germline ends. Germline CDR1 and CDR2: LGHNA and YSLEER. CDR3 length: 15 amino acids. The CDR3 coding sequence is TGCGCCAGCAGCCAAGATGAGGGTTTTAATTCACCCCTCCACTTT. Its protein is CASSQDEGFNSPLHF.

V and J are TRBV4-3 and TRBJ1-3, with TRBD1 matching over 7 bases. This CDR3 comprises 17 residues. Per germline, CDR1 LGHNA and CDR2 YSLEER. V shed 0 bases, J shed 2 bases, and the junction held 7 bases outside the gene matches. The CDR3 nucleotides read TGCGCCAGCAGCCAAGATGCAGACAGGGCTACTGGAAACACCATATATTTT. It translates to CASSQDADRATGNTIYF.

This chain joins TRBV9 and TRBJ1-4, with a tentative D call TRBD1 (5 bases). The germline CDR1 and CDR2 sequences are SGDLS and YYNGEE. The ends were cut back, 0 bases at V and 7 bases at J, with 16 bases in the middle. The length of the CDR3 is 16 residues. CDR3 sequence: CASSVGAGGGPEKLFF. As DNA, the CDR3 is TGTGCCAGCAGCGTAGGGGCCGGGGGAGGTCCTGAAAAACTGTTTTTT. Using reference TRBV9 and TRBJ1-4 for the parts outside the CDR3, the full variable domain is DSGVTQTPKHLITATGQRVTLRCSPRSGDLSVYWYQQSLDQGLQFLIQYYNGEERAKGNILERFSAQQFPDLHSELNLSSLELGDSALYFCASSVGAGGGPEKLFFGSGTQLSVL.

This clone was counted only a few times. The V call is TRBV2, the J call TRBJ2-5; D remains unclear. Between the trimmed V and J ends, which lost 2 bases and 4 bases, there was a span of 14 bases. This CDR3 comprises 15 residues. The germline CDR1 and CDR2 sequences are SNHLY and FYNNEI. The CDR3 sequence is CASSENRWAAETQYF. The CDR3 DNA is TGTGCCAGCAGTGAAAATAGGTGGGCAGCAGAGACCCAGTACTTC.

The J gene is TRBJ1-2, the V gene TRBV4-1; D remains ambiguous. The V gene lost 1 base and the J gene lost 5 bases, with 14 bases spanning the gap. Germline CDR1 and CDR2: MGHRA and YSYEKL. The CDR3 runs 15 residues. CDR3 sequence reads: CASSQGQTREYGYTF. CDR3 bases: TGCGCCAGCAGCCAAGGCCAAACCCGGGAATATGGCTACACCTTC.

This clone came up once. V is TRBV11-2 and J is TRBJ2-7, with a weak D call TRBD2 (5 bases). The germline CDR1 and CDR2 sequences are SGHAT and FQNNGV. The CDR3 covers 14 residues. V was cut by 0 bases and J by 6 bases, with 12 bases left in between. CDR3 amino acids: CASSLDLAGVEQYF. Here the CDR3 DNA reads TGTGCCAGCAGCTTAGATCTTGCCGGGGTCGAGCAGTACTTC.

This chain links TRBV6-1 with TRBJ1-5; D is undetermined. Trimming shortened V by 3 bases and J by 0 bases, and 6 bases separated the two germline ends. Germline values: CDR1 MNHNS, CDR2 SASEGT. The CDR3 length is 14 residues. CDR3 DNA sequence: TGTGCCAGCAGTGACAGGTATAGCAATCAGCCCCAGCATTTT. Its protein product is CASSDRYSNQPQHF.

The chain employs TRBV6-5 and TRBJ2-4; 12 positions match TRBD2. Germline values: CDR1 MNHEY, CDR2 SVGAGI. The CDR3 is 15 residues long. The V segment lost 5 bases and the J segment 8 bases; nucleotides outside the gene matches: 7. The CDR3 is CASSTLAGGEDIQYF. In nucleotides, the CDR3 is TGTGCCAGCAGTACGCTAGCGGGGGGGGAGGACATTCAGTACTTC.

This clone was observed a few times. The V gene is TRBV5-8, the J gene TRBJ2-5; 7 bases fit TRBD1. This CDR3 spans 13 amino acids. Per the germline V gene, CDR1 is SGHTS and CDR2 is YDEGEE. Trimming at V came to 3 bases and at J to 3 bases, leaving 2 bases not matched to a gene. The CDR3 DNA reads TGTGCCAGCAGCTGGGGACAGAAAGAGACCCAGTACTTC. The encoded protein is CASSWGQKETQYF.

This CDR3 reads CASSVSPFPGQGDNGYTF. DNA for the CDR3: TGTGCCAGCAGCGTGTCGCCCTTCCCGGGACAGGGGGATAATGGCTACACCTTC. This chain uses TRBV9 with TRBJ1-2, with 11 bases aligning to TRBD1. The length of the CDR3 is 18 residues. Looked up from germline, CDR1 is SGDLS and CDR2 is YYNGEE. V lost 2 bases and J lost 6; bases outside the gene matches: 15. Variable domain in full (rest from reference TRBV9 and TRBJ1-2): DSGVTQTPKHLITATGQRVTLRCSPRSGDLSVYWYQQSLDQGLQFLIQYYNGEERAKGNILERFSAQQFPDLHSELNLSSLELGDSALYFCASSVSPFPGQGDNGYTFGSGTRLTVV.